This is a list of T cell receptor beta chains from one sample in a study of blood T cell repertoires in COVID-19. Clones were read by immunoSEQ multiplex PCR, and TCRdb kept only the in-frame ones, dropping some. The profile covers under 400,000 clones, with about 90% appearing a single time and roughly 1.9% taken by the ten largest. The sample taken for sequencing was PBMCs or T cells enriched from blood (not recorded which). Receptor source: a man aged 35-49 years in a cohort exposed to, infected with or recovered from COVID-19 (not recorded which). CDR3s include the opening cysteine and the closing phenylalanine or tryptophan. The D gene is left open where the match is weak. Only part of the rows carry a size: once, few, many, or a class if the clone is expanded.

>TRBJ2-7|TRBV9|TRBD1|-
TGTGCCAGCAGTGCCGGGACAGGGTCAATTTACGAGCAGTACTTC
CASSAGTGSIYEQYF
>TRBJ1-1|TRBV12-5|-|-
TGTGCTAGTGGTTTGGCCCAGGTGTTTTCCACTGAAGCTTTCTTT
CASGLAQVFSTEAFF
>TRBJ2-7|TRBV5-1|-|-
TGCGCCAGCAGCTTAAACATCTACGAGCAGTACTTC
CASSLNIYEQYF
>TRBJ1-5|TRBV2|TRBD1|-
TGTGCCAGCAGGACAGGGGGCCAGCAGCCCCAGCATTTT
CASRTGGQQPQHF
>TRBJ1-1|TRBV10-3|-|-
TGTGCCATATCTACGGGGGTGAACACTGAAGCTTTCTTT
CAISTGVNTEAFF
>TRBJ2-3|TRBV7-8|-|-
TGTGCCAGCAGTCTAAAGAGGGGGCGGGAGGGCACAGATACGCAGTATTTT
CASSLKRGREGTDTQYF
>TRBJ2-5|TRBV5-1|TRBD2|-
TGCGCCAGCACCCTTTTCGGGACTAGCGGGAAGGAGACCCAGTACTTC
CASTLFGTSGKETQYF
>TRBJ2-5|TRBV29-1|TRBD2|few
TGCAGTACTAGGGCGGGAGACCGGGGTGGAGAGACCCAGTACTTC
CSTRAGDRGGETQYF
>TRBJ1-2|TRBV27|TRBD1|-
TGTGCCAGCAGTACCACCCAACAGGGGGCGAGAGGCTACACCTTC
CASSTTQQGARGYTF
>TRBJ1-1|TRBV9|TRBD1|-
TGTGCCAGCAGCGTAGGGGGACAGCGGAGGACTGAAGCTTTCTTT
CASSVGGQRRTEAFF
>TRBJ2-2|TRBV7-2|TRBD1|-
TGTGCCAGCAGCTTATTGGGCAGGGGGCGCACCGGGGAGCTGTTTTTT
CASSLLGRGRTGELFF
>TRBJ2-2|TRBV27|TRBD1|-
TGTGCCATCCGACCGGGACAGGGGGCCTCCGGGGAGCTGTTTTTT
CAIRPGQGASGELFF
>TRBJ2-3|TRBV3-1/TRBV3-2|TRBD2|once
TGTGCCAGCAGCCCTACTAGCGGGTCCACCCATACGCAGTATTTT
CASSPTSGSTHTQYF
>TRBJ2-2|TRBV18|-|-
TGTGCCAGCTCACCGGGCAGTCCGAACACCGGGGAGCTGTTTTTT
CASSPGSPNTGELFF
>TRBJ2-2|TRBV5-1|-|-
TGCGCCAGCAGCAGTGAACAGAGCACCGGGGAGCTGTTTTTT
CASSSEQSTGELFF
>TRBJ2-7|TRBV19|-|-
TGTGCCAGTAGTATATACGGGAGAGTAGCCGAGCAGTACTTC
CASSIYGRVAEQYF
>TRBJ2-7|TRBV7-2|TRBD2|-
TGTGCCAGCAGCTTAGGGACGGGAGGCCTCGAGCAGTACTTC
CASSLGTGGLEQYF
>TRBJ2-2|TRBV30|-|many
TGTGCCTGGAGCGCTACAGACACCGGGGAGCTGTTTTTT
CAWSATDTGELFF
>TRBJ2-5|TRBV7-2|TRBD2|-
TGTGCCAGCAGCCTTCAAGGACTAGCGGGAGAAGAGACCCAGTACTTC
CASSLQGLAGEETQYF
>TRBJ1-4|TRBV28|-|-
TGTGCCAGCAGACCTACAACTAATGAAAAACTGTTTTTT
CASRPTTNEKLFF
>TRBJ1-2|TRBV27|TRBD1|-
TGTGCCAGCAGGCGGACAGGGGACTATGGCTACACCTTC
CASRRTGDYGYTF
>TRBJ2-7|TRBV3-1/TRBV3-2|TRBD1|-
TGTGCCAGCAGCCCTTACAGGGGGCTTGGGGGCGAGCAGTACTTC
CASSPYRGLGGEQYF
>TRBJ2-1|TRBV18|TRBD2|few
TGTGCCAGCTCAGGCGGGGGGAGCCCCTACAATGAGCAGTTCTTC
CASSGGGSPYNEQFF
>TRBJ2-7|TRBV5-1|TRBD1|-
TGCGCCAGCAGCAGGGACAGATCTACGGAGCAGTACTTC
CASSRDRSTEQYF
>TRBJ2-1|TRBV4-1|TRBD2|-
TGCGCCAGCAGCCAAAAGGGGACTAGCGGGAGCATGCAGAATGAGCAGTTCTTC
CASSQKGTSGSMQNEQFF
>TRBJ2-3|TRBV11-1|-|-
TGTGCCAGCAGCTCAAACACAGATACGCAGTATTTT
CASSSNTDTQYF
>TRBJ2-7|TRBV28|TRBD2|-
TGTGCCAGCAGGTCCCCTTCTAGCGGGAATCACGAGCAGTACTTC
CASRSPSSGNHEQYF
>TRBJ2-2|TRBV2|-|-
TGTGCCAGCACTGAACCAGGGACGAACACCGGGGAGCTGTTTTTT
CASTEPGTNTGELFF
>TRBJ2-1|TRBV2|-|once
TGTGCCAGCACCAGGCGTAGTACTGCCGTGGACAATGAGCAGTTCTTC
CASTRRSTAVDNEQFF
>TRBJ2-7|TRBV30|TRBD2|-
TGTGCCTGGAGTGCTAGCGGGAACTACGAGCAGTACTTC
CAWSASGNYEQYF
>TRBJ1-2|TRBV28|TRBD1|few
TGTGCCTCTTCGACAGGGGGCTATGGCTACACCTTC
CASSTGGYGYTF
>TRBJ1-1|TRBV18|TRBD1|-
TGTGCCAGCTCCCCAAAAGGGGGCAGTATGAACACTGAAGCTTTCTTT
CASSPKGGSMNTEAFF
>TRBJ2-2|TRBV19|TRBD2|few
TGTGCCAGTAGTATAGGGAAGGGAGGACTAGCCACCGGGGAGCTGTTTTTT
CASSIGKGGLATGELFF
>TRBJ2-5|TRBV15|-|-
TGTGCCACCAGCGTCCGGGACTTGGCGTTAGAGACCCAGTACTTC
CATSVRDLALETQYF
>TRBJ2-1|TRBV5-1|TRBD2|-
TGCGCCAGCAGCCCCAGCGGGAGCTCCTACAATGAGCAGTTCTTC
CASSPSGSSYNEQFF
>TRBJ2-2|TRBV3-1/TRBV3-2|TRBD2|-
TGTGCCAGCAGCCTACGAATAGCGGGAGGTCACCCGAGGACCGGGGAGCTGTTTTTT
CASSLRIAGGHPRTGELFF
>TRBJ1-2|TRBV5-1|-|few
TGCGCCAGCAGTTTGGGAGGATCGGATGGCTACACCTTC
CASSLGGSDGYTF
>TRBJ2-2|TRBV9|-|-
TGTGCCAGCAGCGTAGAAACGGCGAACACCGGGGAGCTGTTTTTT
CASSVETANTGELFF
>TRBJ1-1|TRBV19|TRBD1|-
TGTGCCAGTAGTATACGAAGGGACAGGGCGAACACTGAAGCTTTCTTT
CASSIRRDRANTEAFF
>TRBJ1-5|TRBV19|-|-
TGTGCCAGTAGTGTGCTAGGAGGAGGACAGCCCCAGCATTTT
CASSVLGGGQPQHF
>TRBJ1-3|TRBV18|-|-
TGTGCCAGCTCAACGACAGGTTTCTCTGGAAACACCATATATTTT
CASSTTGFSGNTIYF
>TRBJ2-4|TRBV4-1|-|-
TGCGCCAGCAGCCAAGATCGGGGGGCTCTAGCCAAAAACATTCAGTACTTC
CASSQDRGALAKNIQYF
>TRBJ2-2|TRBV5-4|TRBD1|-
TGTGCCAGCAGCTTGGCCGACAGGGGGCGTCACGGGGAGCTGTTTTTT
CASSLADRGRHGELFF
>TRBJ2-1|TRBV4-1|-|-
TGCGCCAGCAGCTCCTCGGGAGCGGAGTACAATGAGCAGTTCTTC
CASSSSGAEYNEQFF
>TRBJ2-7|TRBV5-4|TRBD2|-
TGTGCCAGCAGTCTAGCGGGAGGGGTGTCCTACGAGCAGTACTTC
CASSLAGGVSYEQYF
>TRBJ1-1|TRBV19|TRBD1|-
TGTGCCAGTAGTCCCCGGGACAGGGTGAACACTGAAGCTTTCTTT
CASSPRDRVNTEAFF
>TRBJ2-1|TRBV6-5|-|-
TGTGCCAGCAGGGCCCGGGACTCCAACTACAATGAGCAGTTCTTC
CASRARDSNYNEQFF
>TRBJ2-1|TRBV7-9|TRBD2|few
TGTGCCAGCAGCACCAAGCGGGATCGAACAGAGCAGTTCTTC
CASSTKRDRTEQFF
>TRBJ1-5|TRBV5-5|-|-
TGTGCCAGCAGCTCCGGGACACTTTATAGCAATCAGCCCCAGCATTTT
CASSSGTLYSNQPQHF